These 25 T cell receptor beta chains were sequenced from one sample in a study of blood T cell repertoires in COVID-19. Clones were read by immunoSEQ multiplex PCR, and TCRdb kept only the in-frame ones, dropping some. The repertoire includes more than 250,000 clones, roughly 86% of them detected once, and roughly 3% sits in the top ten. The sequenced sample consisted of PBMCs or T cells enriched from blood (not recorded which). Every receptor here comes from a young woman who had recovered from COVID-19.

The gene calls are TRBV7-9 and TRBJ2-2; TRBD1 matches at 10 bases. Trimming cost V 5 bases and J 3 bases; bases outside gene matches: 3. The CDR3 spans 15 residues. Germline CDR1 SEHNR, CDR2 FQNEAQ (reference sequence). Here the CDR3 reads CASSLGQGYTGELFF. Here the CDR3 DNA reads TGTGCCAGCAGCCTGGGACAGGGGTACACCGGGGAGCTGTTTTTT. Combining the CDR3 with reference TRBV7-9 and TRBJ2-2 gives the whole variable domain DTGVSQNPRHKITKRGQNVTFRCDPISEHNRLYWYRQTLGQGPEFLTYFQNEAQLEKSRLLSDRFSAERPKGSFSTLEIQRTEQGDSAMYLCASSLGQGYTGELFFGEGSRLTVL.

The chain uses TRBV12-3 or TRBV12-4 and TRBJ2-1; the D gene is possibly TRBD1 (6 bases). Trimming took 5 bases from V and 9 from J, leaving 14 bases between them. The CDR3 length is 13 residues. For the CDR3, the DNA is TGTGCCAGCAGTCACGAAGGACAGCGTGAGCAGTTCTTC. It translates to CASSHEGQREQFF.

The chain employs TRBV3-1 (or the pseudogene TRBV3-2) and TRBJ2-7; 7 positions match TRBD1. Unmatched junction bases numbered 14, after V lost 0 bases and J lost 9 bases. CDR3 length: 16 amino acids. Germline V gene data show CDR1 as LGHDT and CDR2 as YNNKEL (reference sequence). The CDR3 nucleotides are TGTGCCAGCAGCCAAGATCCGGCGAGACAGGGAGTTGGGCAGTACTTC. It translates to CASSQDPARQGVGQYF.

The gene calls are TRBV19 and TRBJ2-7; tentative D call: TRBD2 (7 bases). Germline lookup yields CDR1 LNHDA and CDR2 SQIVND (reference sequence). CDR3 size: 12 residues. Trimming removed 3 bases at V and 5 bases at J, with 8 bases between. The CDR3 region is CASSMRGHEQYF. The CDR3 DNA reads TGTGCCAGTAGTATGCGGGGGCACGAGCAGTACTTC.

The chain combines TRBV7-8 with TRBJ1-1; D gene unclear. Germline CDR1 SGHVS, CDR2 FQNEAQ. V gave up 8 bases and J gave up 1 base, with 14 bases separating them. CDR3 length equals 14 residues. The CDR3: CASAPHQENTEAFF. CDR3 nucleotides: TGTGCCAGCGCCCCACATCAGGAGAACACTGAAGCTTTCTTT.

This chain joins TRBV29-1 and TRBJ1-1, with 8 bases fitting TRBD1. This CDR3 has 13 amino acids. CDR1 is SQVTM, CDR2 ANQGSEA, per germline. After removal of 3 bases from V and 8 bases from J, the junction contained 8 bases not matched to a gene. This CDR3 is CSVEGRGLSEAFF. In DNA, the CDR3 is TGCAGCGTTGAGGGCAGGGGGCTTTCAGAAGCTTTCTTT. The full variable domain, with the rest looked up from reference TRBV29-1 and TRBJ1-1, is SAVISQKPSRDICQRGTSLTIQCQVDSQVTMMFWYRQQPGQSLTLIATANQGSEATYESGFVIDKFPISRPNLTFSTLTVSNMSPEDSSIYLCSVEGRGLSEAFFGQGTRLTVV.

The chain is built from TRBV7-9 and TRBJ2-3; tentatively, D is TRBD1 (6 bases). Germline V gene sequence: CDR1 SEHNR, CDR2 FQNEAQ (reference sequence). This CDR3 is 14 amino acids long. With 2 bases removed from V and 6 bases from J, the gap between germline ends came to 12 bases. CDR3 loop: CASSLTGSGDTQYF. The DNA for the CDR3 is TGTGCCAGCAGCTTAACAGGGTCGGGGGATACGCAGTATTTT.

The chain combines TRBV7-6 with TRBJ2-5, with TRBD1 matching over 9 bases. J lost 2 bases, V lost 1 base, and 11 bases had no gene match. The CDR3 runs 18 residues. CDR1 and CDR2 (germline): SGHVS, FNYEAQ. CDR3 in amino acids: CASSLEGRDRVRQETQYF. In DNA form, the CDR3 reads TGTGCCAGCAGCTTAGAGGGGAGGGACAGGGTCCGACAAGAGACCCAGTACTTC.

The chain couples TRBV10-3 to TRBJ1-5; D unclear. The CDR3 is 17 residues long. Germline V gene data show CDR1 as ENHRY and CDR2 as SYGVKD. The V end was cut by 0 bases, the J end by 0 bases, with 12 bases between. The CDR3 sequence is CAISESGRDYSNQPQHF. The CDR3 DNA reads as TGTGCCATCAGTGAGTCCGGGAGAGACTATAGCAATCAGCCCCAGCATTTT.

The V call is TRBV27, the J call TRBJ2-3, with TRBD2 matching over 16 bases. CDR1 and CDR2 from the germline V gene are MNHEY and SMNVEV (reference sequence). Trimming removed 2 bases from V and 5 bases from J; junction bases left unmatched: 7. The CDR3 is 18 amino acids. The CDR3 loop is CASSLRGTSGRAGDTQYF. DNA for the CDR3: TGTGCCAGCAGTTTAAGGGGGACTAGCGGGAGGGCCGGAGATACGCAGTATTTT.

This rearrangement joins TRBV3-1 (or the pseudogene TRBV3-2) to TRBJ1-2, with D tentatively TRBD1 (5 bases). The CDR3 has 14 residues. Germline-derived CDR1 and CDR2 are LGHDT and YNNKEL (reference sequence). Trimming pared 2 bases from V and 4 bases from J, leaving 11 bases between. The CDR3 sequence is CASSQTTGGYGYTF. Here the CDR3 DNA reads TGTGCCAGCAGCCAAACCACAGGTGGCTATGGCTACACCTTC.

The rearrangement uses TRBV19 and TRBJ2-7; 8 bases map to TRBD1. The length of the CDR3 is 13 residues. Trimming removed 2 bases from V and 5 bases from J; junction bases left unmatched: 2. Looked up from germline, CDR1 is LNHDA and CDR2 is SQIVND (reference sequence). The CDR3 loop is CASSIQGANEQYF. The CDR3 nucleotides read TGTGCCAGTAGTATACAGGGGGCCAACGAGCAGTACTTC.

The V gene is TRBV6-5, the J gene TRBJ1-5; 9 bases match TRBD1. The CDR3 is made up of 16 amino acids. Looked up from germline, CDR1 is MNHEY and CDR2 is SVGAGI. V was clipped by 4 bases and J by 6 bases; unmatched bases: 10. CDR3 nucleotides: TGTGCCAGCAGTTTTACCGGGACAGGGCTGGGTCAGCCCCAGCATTTT. This sequence encodes CASSFTGTGLGQPQHF.

The CDR3 nucleotides are TGTGCCAGCAGCCGAGGACAGGTAACCTCGCGGGAGACGACAGATACGCAGTATTTT. Amino acid sequence: CASSRGQVTSRETTDTQYF. The chain couples TRBV7-8 to TRBJ2-3; the D call may be TRBD1 or TRBD2 (7 bases each). This CDR3 spans 19 amino acids. Germline V gene data show CDR1 as SGHVS and CDR2 as FQNEAQ. Trimming took off 5 bases at V and 3 bases at J, with 27 bases between the two ends.

This chain joins TRBV3-1 (or the pseudogene TRBV3-2) and TRBJ1-4, with D possibly being TRBD1 (5 bases). The germline CDR1 and CDR2 sequences are LGHDT and YNNKEL (reference sequence). The V gene lost 6 bases and the J gene lost 3 bases, with 11 bases spanning the gap. The CDR3 totals 14 residues. CDR3 bases: TGTGCCAGCAGTGTAACAGGATCTAATGAAAAACTGTTTTTT. Protein sequence: CASSVTGSNEKLFF.

The chain uses TRBV21-1 and TRBJ2-7; no DNA check was done on the table's D call, TRBD2. TRBV21-1 is marked as a pseudogene. The length of the CDR3 is 15 residues. Here the CDR3 DNA reads TGTGCCAGCAGCAAAGCGTGGGCAGGGAGGTACGAGCAGTACTTC. Its translation is CASSKAWAGRYEQYF.

The V gene is TRBV5-6, the J gene TRBJ2-3; the match to TRBD2 covers 9 bases. The CDR3 loop spans 16 amino acids. The V gene end was trimmed by 1 base and the J gene end by 4 bases; junction bases not matched to a gene: 7. CDR1 is SGHDT and CDR2 is YYEEEE in the germline V gene. For the CDR3, the DNA is TGTGCCAGCAGCTTGTGGGCGGGGGGGCTACCAGATACGCAGTATTTT. Translation gives CASSLWAGGLPDTQYF.

J is TRBJ2-3 and V is TRBV6-5, with D maybe TRBD1 (6 bases). Germline V CDR1 and CDR2: MNHEY, SVGAGI. The CDR3 covers 15 residues. Trimming took 8 bases from V and 9 from J, leaving 24 bases between them. CDR3 residues: CASGDQGSGWGTQYF. CDR3 nucleotide sequence: TGTGCCAGCGGGGATCAGGGGTCCGGTTGGGGAACGCAGTATTTT.

The chain has TRBV12-3 or TRBV12-4 and TRBJ2-2; possible D gene TRBD2, 6 bases. V was shortened by 7 bases and J by 6 bases, with 12 bases between the two germline ends. The CDR3 covers 13 residues. The CDR3 DNA sequence: TGTGCCAGCACCCTAAGGGAGGCCGGGGAGCTGTTTTTT. This sequence encodes CASTLREAGELFF.

The chain recombines TRBV7-8 with TRBJ2-1, with 8 bases lining up with TRBD2. The CDR3 runs to 17 residues. Germline V CDR1 and CDR2: SGHVS, FQNEAQ. After removal of 5 bases from V and 0 bases from J, the junction contained 9 bases not matched to a gene. CDR3 protein: CASSRDLAGSSYNEQFF. CDR3 DNA: TGTGCCAGCAGCCGAGACTTAGCGGGAAGCTCCTACAATGAGCAGTTCTTC.

The chain joins TRBV11-3 to TRBJ2-2, with D tentatively TRBD2 (5 bases). From germline, CDR1 is SGHNT and CDR2 YENEEA. V was trimmed by 0 bases and J by 9 bases, leaving 14 bases between them. The CDR3 covers 15 residues. Here the CDR3 reads CASSLDGERLRELFF. The CDR3 DNA reads as TGTGCCAGCAGCTTAGATGGGGAGCGACTGAGGGAGCTGTTTTTT.

V and J are TRBV5-1 and TRBJ2-7; D is perhaps TRBD2 (7 bases). Trimming took 2 bases from V and 0 from J, leaving 15 bases between them. CDR1 is SGHRS and CDR2 is YFSETQ in the germline V gene. The CDR3 contains 16 residues. CDR3 protein: CASSFVSGTSSYEQYF. The CDR3 DNA is TGCGCCAGCAGCTTCGTAAGCGGGACATCCTCCTACGAGCAGTACTTC. Based on the CDR3 plus reference TRBV5-1 and TRBJ2-7, the full variable domain is KAGVTQTPRYLIKTRGQQVTLSCSPISGHRSVSWYQQTPGQGLQFLFEYFSETQRNKGNFPGRFSGRQFSNSRSEMNVSTLELGDSALYLCASSFVSGTSSYEQYFGPGTRLTVT.

This clone was seen just once. This rearrangement joins TRBV6-5 to TRBJ2-1, with 11 bases aligning to TRBD2. After removal of 5 bases from V and 7 bases from J, the junction contained 4 bases not matched to a gene. The CDR3 has 14 residues. Germline V CDR1 and CDR2: MNHEY, SVGAGI. As DNA, the CDR3 is TGTGCCAGCAGTCCCAGGACTAGCGGGAATGAGCAGTTCTTC. Translation gives CASSPRTSGNEQFF.

This chain uses TRBV1 with TRBJ1-6; the table's D gene call, TRBD1, was not cross checked with the DNA. TRBV1 represents a pseudogene. This CDR3 is built from 16 residues. CDR3 region: CTSSHERDRGPSPLHF. In DNA, the CDR3 is TGCACCAGCAGCCACGAGCGGGACAGGGGGCCTTCACCCCTCCACTTT.

In DNA form, the CDR3 reads TGTGCCATCAGCCCAGGTAGGGGGTCAACCTACGAGCAGTACTTC. This codes for CAISPGRGSTYEQYF. The V gene is TRBV10-3, the J gene TRBJ2-7, with D possibly matching TRBD1 (6 bases). V was shortened by 6 bases and J by 2 bases, with 17 bases between the two germline ends. The CDR3 is 15 amino acids. CDR1 ENHRY and CDR2 SYGVKD come from the germline V gene.